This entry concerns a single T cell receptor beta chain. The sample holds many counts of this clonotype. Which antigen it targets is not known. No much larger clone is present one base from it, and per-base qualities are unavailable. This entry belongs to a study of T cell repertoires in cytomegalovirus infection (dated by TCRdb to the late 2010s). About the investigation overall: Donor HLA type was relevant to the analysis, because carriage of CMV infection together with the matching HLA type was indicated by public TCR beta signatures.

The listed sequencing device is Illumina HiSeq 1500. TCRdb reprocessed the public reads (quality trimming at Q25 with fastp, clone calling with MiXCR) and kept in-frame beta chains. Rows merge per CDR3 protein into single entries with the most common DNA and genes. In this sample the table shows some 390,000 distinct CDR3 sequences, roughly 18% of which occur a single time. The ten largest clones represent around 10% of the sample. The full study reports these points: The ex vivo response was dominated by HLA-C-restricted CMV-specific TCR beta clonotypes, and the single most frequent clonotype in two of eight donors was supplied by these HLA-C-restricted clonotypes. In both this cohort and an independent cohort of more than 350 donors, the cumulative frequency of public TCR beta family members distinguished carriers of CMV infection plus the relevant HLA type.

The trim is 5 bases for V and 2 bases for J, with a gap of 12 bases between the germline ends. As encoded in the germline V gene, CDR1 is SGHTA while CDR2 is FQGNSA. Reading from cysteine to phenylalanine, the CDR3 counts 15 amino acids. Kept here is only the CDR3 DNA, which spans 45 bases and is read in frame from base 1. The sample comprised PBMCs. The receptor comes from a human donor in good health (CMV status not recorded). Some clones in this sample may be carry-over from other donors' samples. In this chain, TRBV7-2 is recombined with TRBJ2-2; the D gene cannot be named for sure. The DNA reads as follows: TGTGCCAGCAGCACATCCGGCGGAAACACCGGGGAGCTGTTTTTT. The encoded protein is CASSTSGGNTGELFF.